This T cell receptor (beta chain) was profiled in a study of shared clonotypes between healthy human individuals. Study as a whole: Per-donor plates numbered three CD4 naive, three CD4 memory, two CD8 naive and one CD8 memory. Study-level points and caveats: Sharing of clonotypes among donors was expected to vary with sequencing depth.

The investigators split CD4+ cells into a CD45RA+ naive subset and a CD45RA-negative memory subset. In the original workflow: Quality scores were absent from the junction-only immunoSEQ sequences, so filtering differed. Assay: immunoSEQ multiplex PCR; the TCRdb copy retains only in-frame clones and omits some. From that table come the V and J calls and clone size; the DNA was used to work out D and trimming. Among 600,000 to 750,000 clones listed, 55% to 75% were seen once. Trimming shortened V by 4 bases and J by 2 bases, and 18 bases separated the two germline ends. The CDR3 has 16 amino acids. Germline V gene sequence: CDR1 MGHRA, CDR2 YSYEKL. About this clone itself: What it recognizes is unknown.

This chain links TRBV4-1 with TRBJ2-7; D is perhaps TRBD1 or TRBD2 (6 bases each). The sample was memory CD4+ T cells sorted from blood. Subset reported: CD45RA-negative fraction. This clonotype was sampled from a woman in her twenties or thirties in good health. The CDR3 DNA reads as TGCGCCAGCAGCCGAGAAGCCCCGGGGGCCCCCTACGAGCAGTACTTC. This codes for CASSREAPGAPYEQYF.